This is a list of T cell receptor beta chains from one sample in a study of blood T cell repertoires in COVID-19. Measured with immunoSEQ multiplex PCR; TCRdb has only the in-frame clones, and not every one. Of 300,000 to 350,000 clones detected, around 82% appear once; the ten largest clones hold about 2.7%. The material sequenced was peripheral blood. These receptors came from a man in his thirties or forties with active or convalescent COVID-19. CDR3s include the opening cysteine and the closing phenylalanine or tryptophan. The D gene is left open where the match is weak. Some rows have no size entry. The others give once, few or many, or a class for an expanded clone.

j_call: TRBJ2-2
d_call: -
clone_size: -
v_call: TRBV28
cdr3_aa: CASRVFGIRNTGELFF
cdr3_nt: TGTGCCAGCCGCGTTTTCGGGATTAGAAACACCGGGGAGCTGTTTTTT

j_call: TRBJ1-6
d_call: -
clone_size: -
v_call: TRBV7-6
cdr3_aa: CASRQDLNSPLHF
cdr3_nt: TGTGCCAGTCGACAGGACCTGAATTCACCCCTCCACTTT

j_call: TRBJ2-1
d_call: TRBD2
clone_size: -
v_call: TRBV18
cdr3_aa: CASSQRGGRPYNEQFF
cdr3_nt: TGTGCCAGCTCCCAACGGGGGGGACGCCCCTACAATGAGCAGTTCTTC

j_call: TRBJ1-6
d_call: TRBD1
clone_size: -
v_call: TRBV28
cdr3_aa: CASSSGTGGPSFSPLHF
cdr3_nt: TGTGCCAGCAGCTCCGGGACAGGGGGACCGTCATTTTCACCCCTCCACTTT

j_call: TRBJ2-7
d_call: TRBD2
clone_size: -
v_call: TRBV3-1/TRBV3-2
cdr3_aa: CASSQTSASYEQYF
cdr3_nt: TGTGCCAGCAGCCAAACTAGCGCCTCCTACGAGCAGTACTTC

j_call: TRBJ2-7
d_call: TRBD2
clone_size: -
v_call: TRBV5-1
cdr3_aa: CASSPGTSAAYEQYF
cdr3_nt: TGCGCCAGCAGCCCCGGGACTAGCGCGGCCTACGAGCAGTACTTC

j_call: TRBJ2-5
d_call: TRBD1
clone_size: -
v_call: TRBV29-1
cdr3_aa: CSVERGLDRGTQYF
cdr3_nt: TGCAGCGTCGAGAGGGGGCTGGACCGGGGGACCCAGTACTTC

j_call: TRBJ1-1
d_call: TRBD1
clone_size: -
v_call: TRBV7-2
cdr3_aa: CASSLGTGSKAFF
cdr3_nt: TGTGCCAGCAGCTTAGGGACAGGATCTAAAGCTTTCTTT

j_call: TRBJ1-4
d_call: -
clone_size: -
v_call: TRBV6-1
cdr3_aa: CASSEEGGGGSEKLFF
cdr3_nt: TGTGCCAGCAGTGAAGAAGGGGGGGGCGGTAGTGAAAAACTGTTTTTT

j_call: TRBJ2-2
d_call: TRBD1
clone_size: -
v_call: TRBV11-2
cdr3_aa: CASSPQGYTGELFF
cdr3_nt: TGTGCCAGCAGCCCACAGGGGTACACCGGGGAGCTGTTTTTT

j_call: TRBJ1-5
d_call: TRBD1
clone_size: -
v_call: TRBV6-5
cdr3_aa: CASSYSGQGASPQHF
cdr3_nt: TGTGCCAGCAGTTACTCGGGACAGGGTGCCAGCCCCCAGCATTTT

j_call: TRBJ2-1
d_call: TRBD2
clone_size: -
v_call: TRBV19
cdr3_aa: CASSIDLTSGTNNEQFF
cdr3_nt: TGTGCCAGTAGTATAGATCTGACTAGCGGGACTAACAATGAGCAGTTCTTC

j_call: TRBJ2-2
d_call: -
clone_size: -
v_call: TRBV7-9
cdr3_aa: CASSHRRGADTGELFF
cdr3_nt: TGTGCCAGCAGCCACCGGCGGGGCGCTGACACCGGGGAGCTGTTTTTT

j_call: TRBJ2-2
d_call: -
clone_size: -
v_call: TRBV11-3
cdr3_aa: CASSPPVGGGTGELFF
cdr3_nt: TGTGCCAGCAGCCCACCGGTAGGAGGTGGCACCGGGGAGCTGTTTTTT

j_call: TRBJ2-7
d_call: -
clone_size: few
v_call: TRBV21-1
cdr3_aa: CASSKRGGNLYEQYF
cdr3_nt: TGTGCCAGCAGCAAAAGAGGAGGGAACCTCTACGAGCAGTACTTC

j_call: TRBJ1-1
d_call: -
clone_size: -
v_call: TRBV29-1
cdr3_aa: CSVDQGRALTEAFF
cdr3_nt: TGCAGCGTTGACCAGGGGCGTGCCCTCACTGAAGCTTTCTTT

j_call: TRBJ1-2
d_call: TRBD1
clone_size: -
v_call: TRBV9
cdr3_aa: CASSVMTGDRYGYTF
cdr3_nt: TGTGCCAGCAGCGTGATGACAGGGGACCGTTATGGCTACACCTTC

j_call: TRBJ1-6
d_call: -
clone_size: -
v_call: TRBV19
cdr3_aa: CASSSTRQGETSYNSPLHF
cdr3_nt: TGTGCCAGTAGTTCTACCAGGCAGGGCGAGACCTCCTATAATTCACCCCTCCACTTT

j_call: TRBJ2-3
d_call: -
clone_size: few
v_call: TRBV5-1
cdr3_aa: CASREEGGRWNEDTQYF
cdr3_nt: TGCGCCAGCCGGGAGGAGGGGGGGCGATGGAACGAGGATACGCAGTATTTT

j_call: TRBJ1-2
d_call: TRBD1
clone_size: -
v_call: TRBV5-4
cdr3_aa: CASSLAAGTGQYGYTF
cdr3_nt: TGTGCCAGCAGCCTGGCCGCCGGGACAGGACAATATGGCTACACCTTC

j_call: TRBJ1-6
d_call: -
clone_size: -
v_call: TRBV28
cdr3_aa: CASSSGEDSYNSPLHF
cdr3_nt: TGTGCCAGCAGTTCAGGGGAAGACTCCTATAATTCACCCCTCCACTTT

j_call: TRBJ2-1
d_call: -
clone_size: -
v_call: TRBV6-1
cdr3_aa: CASSEGWAQQFF
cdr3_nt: TGTGCCAGCAGTGAAGGGTGGGCGCAGCAGTTCTTC

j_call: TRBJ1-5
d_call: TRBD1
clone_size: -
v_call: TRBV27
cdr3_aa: CASSLVGTGVNQPQHF
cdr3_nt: TGTGCCAGCAGCCTCGTGGGGACAGGGGTTAATCAGCCCCAGCATTTT